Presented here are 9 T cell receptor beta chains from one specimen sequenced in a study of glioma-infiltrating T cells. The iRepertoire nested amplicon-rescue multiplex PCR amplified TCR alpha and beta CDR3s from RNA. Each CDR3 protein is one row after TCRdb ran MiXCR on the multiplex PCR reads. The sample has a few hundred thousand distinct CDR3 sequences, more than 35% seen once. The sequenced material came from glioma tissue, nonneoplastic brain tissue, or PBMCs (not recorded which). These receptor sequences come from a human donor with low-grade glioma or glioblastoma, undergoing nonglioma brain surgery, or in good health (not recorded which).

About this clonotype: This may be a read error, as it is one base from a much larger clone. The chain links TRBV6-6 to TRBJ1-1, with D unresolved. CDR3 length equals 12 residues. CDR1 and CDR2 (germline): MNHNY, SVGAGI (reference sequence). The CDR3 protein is CASSYHDTGAFF. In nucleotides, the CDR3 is TGTGCCAGCAGTTACCACGACACTGGAGCTTTCTTT.

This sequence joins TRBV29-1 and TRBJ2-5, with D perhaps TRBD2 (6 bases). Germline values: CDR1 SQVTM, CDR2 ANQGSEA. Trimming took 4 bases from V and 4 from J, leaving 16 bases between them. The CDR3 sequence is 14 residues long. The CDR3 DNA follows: TGCAGCGTTGTGTCCGGGAGCGGAAGAGAGACCCAGTACTTC. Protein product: CSVVSGSGRETQYF.

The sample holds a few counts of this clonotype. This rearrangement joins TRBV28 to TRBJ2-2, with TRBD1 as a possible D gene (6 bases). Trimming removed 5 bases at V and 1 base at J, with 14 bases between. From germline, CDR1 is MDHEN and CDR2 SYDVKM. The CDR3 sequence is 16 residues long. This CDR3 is CASSPLPDRNTGELFF. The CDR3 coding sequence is TGTGCCAGCAGTCCCCTCCCGGACAGGAACACCGGGGAGCTGTTTTTT. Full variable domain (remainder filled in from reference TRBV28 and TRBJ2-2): DVKVTQSSRYLVKRTGEKVFLECVQDMDHENMFWYRQDPGLGLRLIYFSYDVKMKEKGDIPEGYSVSREKKERFSLILESASTNQTSMYLCASSPLPDRNTGELFFGEGSRLTVL.

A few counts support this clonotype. CDR3 in DNA: TGCGCCAGCAGCCACATAGCCCAGAGTAGCACAGATACGCAGTATTTT. The encoded protein is CASSHIAQSSTDTQYF. The chain uses TRBV4-1 and TRBJ2-3, with unresolved D. The CDR3 is 16 amino acids. The V end was cut by 3 bases, the J end by 0 bases, with 13 bases between. The germline V gene has CDR1 MGHRA and CDR2 YSYEKL.

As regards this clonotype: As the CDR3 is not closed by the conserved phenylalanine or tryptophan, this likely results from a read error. The DNA for the CDR3 is TGTGCCAGCAGCCCCCTTCCGGGACTAGCCTTAGGAACAGATACGCAGTATTAT. This codes for CASSPLPGLALGTDTQYY. The rearrangement links TRBV28 to TRBJ2-3; 9 positions match TRBD2. Germline lookup yields CDR1 MDHEN and CDR2 SYDVKM. With 6 bases clipped from V and 3 bases from J, the junction kept 16 bases outside the gene matches. The CDR3 is made up of 18 amino acids.

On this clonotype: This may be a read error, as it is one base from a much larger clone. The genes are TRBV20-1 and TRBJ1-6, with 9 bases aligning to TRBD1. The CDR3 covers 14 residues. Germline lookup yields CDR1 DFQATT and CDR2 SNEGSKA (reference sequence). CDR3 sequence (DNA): TGCAGTGCTAGAGATTGGGGACAGGGATCACACCTCCACTTT. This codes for CSARDWGQGSHLHF.

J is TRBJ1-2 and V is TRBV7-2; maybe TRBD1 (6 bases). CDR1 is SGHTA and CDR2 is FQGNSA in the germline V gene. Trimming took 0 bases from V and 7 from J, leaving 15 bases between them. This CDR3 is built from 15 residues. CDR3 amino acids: CASSLAVVTRGGYTF. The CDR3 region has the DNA TGTGCCAGCAGCTTAGCGGTTGTCACCAGGGGTGGCTACACCTTC. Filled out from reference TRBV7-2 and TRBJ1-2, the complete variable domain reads GAGVSQSPSNKVTEKGKDVELRCDPISGHTALYWYRQSLGQGLEFLIYFQGNSAPDKSGLPSDRFSAERTGGSVSTLTIQRTQQEDSAVYLCASSLAVVTRGGYTFGSGTRLTVV.

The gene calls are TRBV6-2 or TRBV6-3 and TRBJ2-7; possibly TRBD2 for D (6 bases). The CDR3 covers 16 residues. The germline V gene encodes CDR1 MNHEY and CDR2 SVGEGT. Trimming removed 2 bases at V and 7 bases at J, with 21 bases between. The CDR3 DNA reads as TGTGCCAGCAGTTACACCCGACTAGGTTTGAGCAATGAGCAGTACTTC. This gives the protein CASSYTRLGLSNEQYF.

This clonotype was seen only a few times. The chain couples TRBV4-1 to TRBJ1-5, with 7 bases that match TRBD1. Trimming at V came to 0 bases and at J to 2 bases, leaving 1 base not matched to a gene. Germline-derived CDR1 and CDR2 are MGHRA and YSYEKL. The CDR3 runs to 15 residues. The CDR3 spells CASSQEGTGNQPQHF. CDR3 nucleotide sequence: TGCGCCAGCAGCCAAGAGGGGACAGGCAATCAGCCCCAGCATTTT.